This T cell receptor (beta chain) came from a study of OX40 agonist ivuxolimab in advanced cancers. Study context: Allowance was made for prior anti-PD-1, anti-PD-L1 or anti-CTLA-4 therapy, and roughly 40% had some. A partial response was reached by three patients: one with hepatocellular carcinoma and two with cutaneous melanoma.

This CDR3 contains 14 residues. Germline V gene data show CDR1 as MDHEN and CDR2 as SYDVKM. Trimming removed 2 bases from V and 1 base from J, with 9 bases in between. The protocol was immunoSEQ multiplex PCR, while the TCRdb copy is restricted to in-frame clones and leaves out a portion. The repertoire holds tens of thousands of clones, approximately 85% seen once, with over 3% in the top ten. Any history of autoimmune disease or systemic immunosuppression disqualified patients. Peripheral blood came from all dose cohorts at three timepoints. The clonotype was recovered from an adult with an advanced solid tumor such as melanoma, head and neck, liver or kidney cancer. This rearrangement joins TRBV28 to TRBJ2-7; no clear D. The source was CD4+ or CD8+ T cells sorted from blood, collected in a trial of the OX40 agonist ivuxolimab. The CDR3 DNA follows: TGTGCCAGCAGTTTACGAGGATGGTCCTACGAGCAGTACTTC. It specifies CASSLRGWSYEQYF.